This TCR beta chain was captured in a study of blood T cells in healthy people across ages (dated by TCRdb to about 2015). Regarding the complete study: In model experiments, template switching captured about one uniquely barcoded TCR beta cDNA molecule for every two T cells. The study analyzed two additional independent replicas of 1 million unique cDNA reads from the same blood draw for two donors, one aged 18 to 29 and one aged 80 or older. Donors were grouped into four age groups: young (average approximately 15 years), middle-aged (roughly 37), aged (around 62) and long-lived (approximately 75). Donors of different ages were randomly distributed across sequencing lanes to avoid experimental bias. Using deep sequencing normalized with unique cDNA molecular identifiers, the study measured how TCR beta repertoire diversity changes with age. Broader findings and caveats from the paper: As age increased, observed TCR beta diversity per million T cells dropped in a roughly linear way, and a significant reduction was already evident by age around 41. A strong correlation was found between observed TCR beta diversity and the percentage of naive T cells measured by flow cytometry. Compared with the aged group, the long-lived group had more naive CD4+ T cells, fewer expanded clones and increased TCR diversity, a pattern suggesting age selection. Because donor CMV infection status was unknown, age-related changes in expanded clonotypes were potentially confounded. Estimates of total diversity based on one million sequenced T cells were regarded as lower bounds and as underestimates. Conclusive comparison of naive and antigen-experienced compartments was prevented by the profiling of bulk unsorted PBMCs.

Trimming removed 5 bases from V and 3 bases from J, leaving 16 bases between the germline ends. Taken from the germline V gene, the CDR1 and CDR2 loops are SGHVS and FQNEAQ. The CDR3 numbers 15 residues from cysteine through phenylalanine. The entry retains the CDR3 DNA only, 45 bases that are in frame from base 1. Donors were a few dozen systemically healthy Caucasian individuals from Russia aged 6 to 90 years. About 9.8 milliliters of peripheral blood were drawn from each donor into EDTA-treated Vacutainer tubes. PBMCs were isolated by Ficoll-Paque density-gradient centrifugation, with at least 6 million obtained per sample. Total RNA was extracted from PBMCs with Trizol reagent, with at least 6 micrograms obtained per sample. Naive CD45RAhigh/CD27high T cell percentages were measured by flow cytometry on a PBMC aliquot from every donor. Receptor amplification or capture employed 5' RACE. Sequencer: Illumina HiSeq 2500. A second PCR of about 6 to 11 cycles was performed with a sample-barcoded 5' primer and a J-beta primer mix. Each TCR beta cDNA molecule received a unique molecular identifier from a template-switch 5' adaptor carrying 12 random nucleotides. Each sample yielded at least 3 million CDR3-containing paired-end reads. First-strand cDNA synthesis was performed from all RNA using the Mint cDNA synthesis kit, with priming by a TRBC-specific oligonucleotide. Following uracil-DNA glycosylase treatment, all cDNA underwent a first 18-cycle PCR with the universal primers M1SS and BC2_uni_R. As for how the authors treated the data: For normalization, 1 million high-quality reads, each with a distinct molecular identifier, were randomly selected from each sample. Instead of being binned into consensus sequences, reads with shared molecular identifiers were discarded. CDR3 identification, clonotype clustering and error correction used MiTCR with a Q25 quality threshold and the strictest error-elimination algorithm. Lower-bound total TCR beta diversity was estimated with a nonparametric unseen species model using Euler transformation. TCRdb handled the public reads itself, with Q25 trimming in fastp and clone calling in MiXCR, and kept productive beta chains. Entries that share a CDR3 protein sequence are merged under the most common genes and DNA. The authors' filters were not applied to this entry. Recorded for this sample are about a million distinct CDR3 sequences; around two fifths of them occurred a single time. The ten largest clones add up to about an eighth of the sample.

This clonotype was counted a few times. Its binding antigen is unknown. The input lacks base qualities; no much larger clone sits a single base away. This TCR was recovered from a man aged 18 to 29 in good health. The sequenced sample consisted of blood. The chain is made from TRBV7-8 and TRBJ2-5, with a tentative D gene TRBD1 over 5 matching bases. Here the CDR3 is given as CASSLPGYPKETQYF. The DNA is TGTGCCAGCAGCCTCCCAGGGTATCCTAAAGAGACCCAGTACTTC.